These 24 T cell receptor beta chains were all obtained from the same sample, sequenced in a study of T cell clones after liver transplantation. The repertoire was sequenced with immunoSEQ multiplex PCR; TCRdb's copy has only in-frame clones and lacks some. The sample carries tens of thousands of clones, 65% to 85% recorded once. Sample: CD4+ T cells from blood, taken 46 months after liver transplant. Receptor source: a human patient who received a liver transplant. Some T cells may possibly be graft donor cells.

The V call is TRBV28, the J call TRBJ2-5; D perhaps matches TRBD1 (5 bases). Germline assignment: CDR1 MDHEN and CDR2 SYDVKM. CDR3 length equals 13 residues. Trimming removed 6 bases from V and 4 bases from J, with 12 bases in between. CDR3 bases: TGTGCCAGCAGCAGGGAATTTGGAGAGACCCAGTACTTC. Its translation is CASSREFGETQYF.

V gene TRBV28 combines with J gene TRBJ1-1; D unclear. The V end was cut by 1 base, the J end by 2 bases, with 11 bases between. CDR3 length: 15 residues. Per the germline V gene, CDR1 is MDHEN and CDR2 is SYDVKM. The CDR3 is CASSLLAASNTEAFF. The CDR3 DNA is TGTGCCAGCAGTTTATTGGCAGCCTCCAACACTGAAGCTTTCTTT. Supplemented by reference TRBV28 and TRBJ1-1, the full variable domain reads DVKVTQSSRYLVKRTGEKVFLECVQDMDHENMFWYRQDPGLGLRLIYFSYDVKMKEKGDIPEGYSVSREKKERFSLILESASTNQTSMYLCASSLLAASNTEAFFGQGTRLTVV.

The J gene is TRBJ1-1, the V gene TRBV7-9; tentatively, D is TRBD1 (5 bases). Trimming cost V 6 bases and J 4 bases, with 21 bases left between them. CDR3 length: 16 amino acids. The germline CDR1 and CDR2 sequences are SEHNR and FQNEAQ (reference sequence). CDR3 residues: CASRSLTSPGGTEAFF. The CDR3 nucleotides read TGTGCCAGCAGATCCCTAACCTCCCCGGGGGGCACTGAAGCTTTCTTT.

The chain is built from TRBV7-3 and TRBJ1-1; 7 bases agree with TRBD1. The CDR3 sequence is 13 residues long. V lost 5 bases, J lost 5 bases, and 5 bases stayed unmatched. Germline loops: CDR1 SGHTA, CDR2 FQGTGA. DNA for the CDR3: TGTGCCAGCAGCCTACAGGGGATGACTGAAGCTTTCTTT. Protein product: CASSLQGMTEAFF.

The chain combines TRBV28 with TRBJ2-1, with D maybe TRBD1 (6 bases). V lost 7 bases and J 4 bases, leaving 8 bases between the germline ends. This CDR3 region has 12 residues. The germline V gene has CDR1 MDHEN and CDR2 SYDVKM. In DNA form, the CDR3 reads TGTGCCAGCACGGACAGATACAATGAGCAGTTCTTC. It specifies CASTDRYNEQFF.

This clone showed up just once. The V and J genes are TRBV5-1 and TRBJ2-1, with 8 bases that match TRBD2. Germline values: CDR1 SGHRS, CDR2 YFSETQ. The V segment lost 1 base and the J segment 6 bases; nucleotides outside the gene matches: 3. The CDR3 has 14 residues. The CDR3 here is CASSLRSGSNEQFF. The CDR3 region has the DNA TGCGCCAGCAGCTTGAGGAGCGGGAGCAATGAGCAGTTCTTC.

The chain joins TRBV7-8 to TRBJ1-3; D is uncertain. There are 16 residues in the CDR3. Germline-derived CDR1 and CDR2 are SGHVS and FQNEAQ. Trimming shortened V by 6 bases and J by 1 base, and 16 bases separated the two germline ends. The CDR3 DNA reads TGTGCCAGCAGGGAAGGTCGGGGTACATCTGGAAACACCATATATTTT. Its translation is CASREGRGTSGNTIYF.

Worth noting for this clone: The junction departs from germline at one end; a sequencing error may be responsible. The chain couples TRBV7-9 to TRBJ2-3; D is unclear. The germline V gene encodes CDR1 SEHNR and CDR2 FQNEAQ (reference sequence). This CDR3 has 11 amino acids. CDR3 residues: CASSLAFRPLW. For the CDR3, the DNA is TGTGCCAGCAGCTTAGCGTTCAGGCCCCTTTGG.

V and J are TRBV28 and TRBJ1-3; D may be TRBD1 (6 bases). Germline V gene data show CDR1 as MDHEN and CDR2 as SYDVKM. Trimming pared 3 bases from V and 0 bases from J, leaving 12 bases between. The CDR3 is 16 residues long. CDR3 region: CASSLGAASSGNTIYF. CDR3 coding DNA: TGTGCCAGCAGTTTGGGGGCCGCGAGCTCTGGAAACACCATATATTTT.

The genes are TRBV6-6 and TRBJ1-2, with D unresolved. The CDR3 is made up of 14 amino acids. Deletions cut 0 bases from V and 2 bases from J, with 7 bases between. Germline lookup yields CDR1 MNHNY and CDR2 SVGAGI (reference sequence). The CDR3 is CASSYSRANYGYTF. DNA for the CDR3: TGTGCCAGCAGTTACTCGCGGGCGAACTATGGCTACACCTTC.

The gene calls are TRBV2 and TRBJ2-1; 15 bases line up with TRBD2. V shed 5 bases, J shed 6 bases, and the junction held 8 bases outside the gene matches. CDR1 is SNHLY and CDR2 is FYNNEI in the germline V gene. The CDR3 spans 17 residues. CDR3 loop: CASSFGLAGGGSNEQFF. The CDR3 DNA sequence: TGTGCCAGCAGTTTCGGACTAGCGGGAGGGGGAAGCAATGAGCAGTTCTTC.

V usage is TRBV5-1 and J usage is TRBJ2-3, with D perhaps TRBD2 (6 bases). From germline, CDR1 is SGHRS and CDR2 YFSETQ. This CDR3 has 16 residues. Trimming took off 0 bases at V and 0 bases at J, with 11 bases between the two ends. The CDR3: CASSLGSAGSTDTQYF. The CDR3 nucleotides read TGCGCCAGCAGCTTGGGGTCAGCGGGCAGCACAGATACGCAGTATTTT. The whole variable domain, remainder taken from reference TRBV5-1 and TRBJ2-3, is KAGVTQTPRYLIKTRGQQVTLSCSPISGHRSVSWYQQTPGQGLQFLFEYFSETQRNKGNFPGRFSGRQFSNSRSEMNVSTLELGDSALYLCASSLGSAGSTDTQYFGPGTRLTVL.

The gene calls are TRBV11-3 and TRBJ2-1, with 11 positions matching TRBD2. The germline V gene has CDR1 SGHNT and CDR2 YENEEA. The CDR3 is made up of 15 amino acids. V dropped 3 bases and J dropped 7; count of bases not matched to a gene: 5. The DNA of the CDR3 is TGTGCCAGCAGCTTCGCACTAGCGGGAGTTAATGAGCAGTTCTTC. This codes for CASSFALAGVNEQFF.

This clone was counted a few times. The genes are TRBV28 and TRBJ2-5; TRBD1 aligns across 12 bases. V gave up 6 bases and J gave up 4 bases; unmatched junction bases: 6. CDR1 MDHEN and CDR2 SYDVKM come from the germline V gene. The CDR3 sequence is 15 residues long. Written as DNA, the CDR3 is TGTGCCAGCAGCCCGGGGGACAGGGGGCGAGAGACCCAGTACTTC. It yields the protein CASSPGDRGRETQYF.

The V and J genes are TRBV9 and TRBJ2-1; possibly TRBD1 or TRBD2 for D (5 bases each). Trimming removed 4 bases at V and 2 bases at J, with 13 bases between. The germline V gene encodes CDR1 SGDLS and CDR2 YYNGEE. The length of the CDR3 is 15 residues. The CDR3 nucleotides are TGTGCCAGCAGCCTACGGGACGGCCCCTACAATGAGCAGTTCTTC. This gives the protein CASSLRDGPYNEQFF.

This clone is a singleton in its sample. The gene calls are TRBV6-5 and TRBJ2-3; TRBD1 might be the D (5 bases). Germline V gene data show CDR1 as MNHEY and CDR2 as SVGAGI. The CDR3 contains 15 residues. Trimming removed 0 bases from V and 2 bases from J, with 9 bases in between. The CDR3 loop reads CASSYSTGHTDTQYF. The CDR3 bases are TGTGCCAGCAGTTACTCTACAGGACACACAGATACGCAGTATTTT.

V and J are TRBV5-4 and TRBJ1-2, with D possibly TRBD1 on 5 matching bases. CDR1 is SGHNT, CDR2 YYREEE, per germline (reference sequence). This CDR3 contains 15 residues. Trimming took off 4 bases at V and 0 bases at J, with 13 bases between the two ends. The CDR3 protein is CASSPSADTNYGYTF. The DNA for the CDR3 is TGTGCCAGCAGCCCTTCCGCGGACACTAACTATGGCTACACCTTC.

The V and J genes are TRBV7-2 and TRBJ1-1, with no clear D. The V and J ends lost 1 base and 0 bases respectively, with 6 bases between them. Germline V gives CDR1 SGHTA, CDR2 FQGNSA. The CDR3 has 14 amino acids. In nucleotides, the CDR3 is TGTGCCAGCAGCTTAGTGGGGATGAACACTGAAGCTTTCTTT. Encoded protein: CASSLVGMNTEAFF.

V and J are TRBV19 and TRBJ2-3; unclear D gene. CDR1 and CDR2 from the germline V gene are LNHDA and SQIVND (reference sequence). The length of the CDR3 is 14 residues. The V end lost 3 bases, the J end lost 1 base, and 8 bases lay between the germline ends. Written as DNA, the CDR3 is TGTGCCAGTAGTATCATTGGCGGCACAGATACGCAGTATTTT. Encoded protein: CASSIIGGTDTQYF.

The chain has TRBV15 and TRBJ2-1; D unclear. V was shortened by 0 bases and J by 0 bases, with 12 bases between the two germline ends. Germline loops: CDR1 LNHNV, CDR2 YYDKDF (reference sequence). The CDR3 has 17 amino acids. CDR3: CATSRDGILSSYNEQFF. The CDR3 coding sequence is TGTGCCACCAGCAGAGATGGGATCCTTTCCTCCTACAATGAGCAGTTCTTC.

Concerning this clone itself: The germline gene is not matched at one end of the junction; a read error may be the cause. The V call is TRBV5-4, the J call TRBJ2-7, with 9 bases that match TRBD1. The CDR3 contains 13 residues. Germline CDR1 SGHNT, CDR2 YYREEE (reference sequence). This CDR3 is CASSPGQGTGSSF. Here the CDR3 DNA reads TGTGCCAGCAGCCCGGGACAGGGTACAGGGTCCTCCTTC.

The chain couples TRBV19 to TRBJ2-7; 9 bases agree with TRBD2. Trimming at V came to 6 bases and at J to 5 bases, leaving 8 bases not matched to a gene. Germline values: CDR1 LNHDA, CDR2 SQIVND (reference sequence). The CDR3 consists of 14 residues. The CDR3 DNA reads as TGTGCCAGTAGCCGGATAGCGGGAGTGAACGAGCAGTACTTC. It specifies CASSRIAGVNEQYF.

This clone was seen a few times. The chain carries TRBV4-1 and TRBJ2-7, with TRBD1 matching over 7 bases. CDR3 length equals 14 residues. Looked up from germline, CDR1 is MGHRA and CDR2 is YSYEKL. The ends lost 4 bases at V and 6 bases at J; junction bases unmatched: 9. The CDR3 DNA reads TGCGCCAGCAGCCCCACAGGGGCCTTCGCCGAGCAGTACTTC. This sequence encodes CASSPTGAFAEQYF.

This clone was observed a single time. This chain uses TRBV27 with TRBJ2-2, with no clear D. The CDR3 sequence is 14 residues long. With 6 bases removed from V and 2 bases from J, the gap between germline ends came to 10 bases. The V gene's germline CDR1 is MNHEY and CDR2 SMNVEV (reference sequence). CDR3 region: CASRITRNTGELFF. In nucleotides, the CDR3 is TGTGCCAGCAGAATTACCCGAAACACCGGGGAGCTGTTTTTT.